This T cell receptor beta chain was captured in a study of vaccination and CD4 T cells after COVID-19. Turning to the study itself: No peptide, an HIV-1 Nef pool, or a CEFX pool was what each control culture received.

Cultured CD4+ T cells had their DNA profiled by the Oncomine TCR Beta short-read assay. TCRdb independently ran MiXCR on the PCR reads; one entry per CDR3 protein. The repertoire includes about 10,000 distinct CDR3 sequences, 44% of them detected once, and about 35% sits in the top ten. Of note for this clonotype: Antigen specificity is unknown.

Germline V gene data show CDR1 as LGHDT and CDR2 as YNNKEL (reference sequence). V dropped 5 bases and J dropped 1; count of bases not matched to a gene: 7. The CDR3 sequence is 15 residues long. The treatment: approximately 10-day PBMC culture with coronavirus spike peptide pools or control peptides (ViraFEST assay). V and J are TRBV3-1 and TRBJ1-1; 7 bases agree with TRBD1. The receptor was derived from a human donor who had recovered from COVID-19. Sequencing was performed on CD4+ T cells from blood, cultured in vitro. CDR3: CASSRAGTENTEAFF. The CDR3 nucleotides are TGTGCCAGCAGCAGAGCCGGGACAGAGAACACTGAAGCTTTCTTT.